This TCR beta chain was captured by sequencing in a study of blood T cell repertoires in COVID-19. Only a few counts were recorded for this clone. The table came from immunoSEQ multiplex PCR; TCRdb's copy has only in-frame clones and leaves some out. The sample has some 120,000 clones, about 80% seen once. Germline CDR1 is LGHDT and CDR2 is YNNKEL (reference sequence). The CDR3 totals 13 residues. V dropped 6 bases and J dropped 2 bases, with 7 bases sitting between them. This TCR was recovered from an older man with active or convalescent COVID-19. Source material: peripheral blood. This chain uses TRBV3-1 (or the pseudogene TRBV3-2) with TRBJ2-2, with D uncertain. CDR3 in amino acids: CASRHPNTGELFF. In nucleotides, the CDR3 is TGTGCCAGCAGACACCCAAACACCGGGGAGCTGTTTTTT.